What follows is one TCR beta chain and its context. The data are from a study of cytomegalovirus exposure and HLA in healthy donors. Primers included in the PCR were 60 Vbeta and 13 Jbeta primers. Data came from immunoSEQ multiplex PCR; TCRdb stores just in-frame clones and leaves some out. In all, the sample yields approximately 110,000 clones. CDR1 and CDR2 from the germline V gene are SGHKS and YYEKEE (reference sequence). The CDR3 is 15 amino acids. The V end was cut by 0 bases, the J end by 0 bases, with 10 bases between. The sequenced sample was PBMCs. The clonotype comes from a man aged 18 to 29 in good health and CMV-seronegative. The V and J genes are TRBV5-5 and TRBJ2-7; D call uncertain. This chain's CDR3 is CASSLAWRSSYEQYF. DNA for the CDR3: TGTGCCAGCAGCTTGGCCTGGCGGTCCTCCTACGAGCAGTACTTC.